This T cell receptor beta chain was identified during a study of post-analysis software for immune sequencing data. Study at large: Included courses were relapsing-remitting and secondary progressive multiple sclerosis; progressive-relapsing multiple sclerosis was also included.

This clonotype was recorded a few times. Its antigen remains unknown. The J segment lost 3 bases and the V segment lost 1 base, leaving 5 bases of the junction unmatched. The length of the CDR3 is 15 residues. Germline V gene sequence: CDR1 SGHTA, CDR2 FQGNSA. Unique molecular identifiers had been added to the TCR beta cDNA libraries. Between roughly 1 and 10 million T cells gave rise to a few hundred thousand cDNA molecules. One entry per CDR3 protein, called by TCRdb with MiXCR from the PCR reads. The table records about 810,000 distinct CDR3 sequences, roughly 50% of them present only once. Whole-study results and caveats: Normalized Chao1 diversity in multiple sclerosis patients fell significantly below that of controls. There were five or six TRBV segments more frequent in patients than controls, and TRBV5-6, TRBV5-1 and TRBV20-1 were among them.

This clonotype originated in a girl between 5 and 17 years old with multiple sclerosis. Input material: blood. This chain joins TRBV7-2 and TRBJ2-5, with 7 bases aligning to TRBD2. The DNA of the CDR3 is TGTGCCAGCAGCTTAGGGGGAGGGATGGAAGAGACCCAGTACTTC. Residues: CASSLGGGMEETQYF.